This T cell receptor beta chain was captured in a study of T cells in Graves' hyperthyroidism and ophthalmopathy. General study results and limits: Model-based prediction identified ophthalmopathy a median 6.5 months prior to its onset.

Amplification of TCR beta CDR3 regions used RNA as the template. HTBI primers drove first-round RT-PCR of the TCR CDR3. TCRdb re-analysed the multiplex PCR reads in MiXCR, keeping a single row per CDR3 protein. Here the sample spans roughly 640,000 distinct CDR3 sequences, approximately 16% being singletons. Regarding this clonotype: What it binds is unknown.

Patients showing uncontrolled infection, other autoimmune disease, pregnancy or lactation were ineligible. Used for diagnoses were clinical symptoms, serum thyroxine and TRAb, thyroid ultrasound and orbital computed tomography. The authors obtained PBMCs from 9 to 10 ml of fresh peripheral blood. The CDR3 length is 19 residues. V was cut by 5 bases and J by 2 bases, with 25 bases left in between. From germline, CDR1 is SGHTA and CDR2 FQGTGA. V gene TRBV7-3 combines with J gene TRBJ2-1; either TRBD1 or TRBD2 may supply D (6 bases each). Material for sequencing was blood. The sequence was collected from a woman between 35 and 50 years old with Graves' ophthalmopathy. The CDR3 sequence: CASSLELFPGARTYNEQFF. CDR3 coding DNA: TGTGCCAGCAGCCTCGAATTGTTCCCGGGGGCTCGGACCTACAATGAGCAGTTCTTC.